This T cell receptor beta chain was captured in a study of OX40 agonist ivuxolimab in advanced cancers. Study summary: Partial responses were observed in three patients, of whom one had hepatocellular carcinoma and two had cutaneous melanoma.

Broader study findings: Clonal expansion in partial responders at 0.1-3.0 mg/kg ranked among the lowest. At 0.1 to 3.0 mg/kg and by week 6, clonal expansion occurred in CD4+ and CD8+ blood T cells.

Clones were read by immunoSEQ multiplex PCR, and TCRdb kept only the in-frame ones, dropping some. The data hold around 67,000 clones, with nearly 90% observed a single time. The CDR3 runs 15 residues. Trimming took off 4 bases at V and 4 bases at J, with 14 bases between the two ends. Germline V gives CDR1 SGHNT, CDR2 YENEEA. For this clone: Its cognate antigen is unknown.

The receptor's source is an adult with an advanced solid tumor such as melanoma, head and neck, liver or kidney cancer. The sequences come from CD4+ or CD8+ T cells sorted from blood, collected in a trial of the OX40 agonist ivuxolimab. The rearrangement uses TRBV11-3 and TRBJ2-1, with D possibly matching TRBD1 (6 bases). DNA for the CDR3: TGTGCCAGCAGCTCAGGGGTAGGTGGGTACAATGAGCAGTTCTTC. Translating gives CASSSGVGGYNEQFF.